This passage covers 27 T cell receptor beta chains from one sample sequenced in a study of blood T cell repertoires in COVID-19. Profiled with immunoSEQ multiplex PCR; TCRdb holds only in-frame clones, not every one. The data hold a few hundred thousand clones, with 90% observed a single time. Material for sequencing was PBMCs or T cells enriched from blood (not recorded which). These receptor sequences come from a young woman with acute COVID-19.

The count of this clone is one. The rearrangement links TRBV11-3 to TRBJ2-1; D perhaps matches TRBD2 (5 bases). The CDR3 sequence is 15 residues long. The germline gives CDR1 SGHNT, CDR2 YENEEA. V was shortened by 3 bases and J by 9 bases, with 18 bases between the two germline ends. CDR3 DNA: TGTGCCAGCAGCTTCGGCGGCGCCCTAGCAGGTGAGCAGTTCTTC. Translated, it gives CASSFGGALAGEQFF.

The table lists this clone with a count of one. DNA for the CDR3: TGTGCCAGCAGCCTATGGGTAGCCGGGACTAGCGGGAGCGGGCCTGAGCAGTTCTTC. Translating gives CASSLWVAGTSGSGPEQFF. The chain links TRBV3-1 (or the pseudogene TRBV3-2) to TRBJ2-1; 14 positions agree with TRBD2. J gave up 9 bases and V 4 bases, and 17 bases lay outside the gene matches. Germline CDR1 LGHDT, CDR2 YNNKEL (reference sequence). The CDR3 covers 19 residues.

This chain joins TRBV18 and TRBJ2-1; TRBD2 aligns across 9 bases. This CDR3 spans 19 amino acids. Trimming removed 0 bases from V and 0 bases from J; junction bases left unmatched: 9. CDR1 KGHSH and CDR2 LQKENI come from the germline V gene. DNA for the CDR3: TGTGCCAGCTCACCACCGGAACGGAGTAGCGGGAGCTCCTACAATGAGCAGTTCTTC. It specifies CASSPPERSSGSSYNEQFF.

The chain has TRBV29-1 and TRBJ2-1, with TRBD1 matching over 9 bases. The CDR3 totals 15 residues. Germline V gene sequence: CDR1 SQVTM, CDR2 ANQGSEA. Trimming removed 6 bases from V and 2 bases from J; junction bases left unmatched: 8. DNA for the CDR3: TGCAGCGTCGGGGGCTGGGACAGGGCCTACAATGAGCAGTTCTTC. Its protein is CSVGGWDRAYNEQFF.

The genes are TRBV4-2 and TRBJ1-2; 7 nucleotides line up with TRBD1. The CDR3 consists of 16 residues. Germline CDR1 reads LGHNA; CDR2 reads YNFKEQ. V was pared by 0 bases and J by 1 base, with 5 bases of the junction left unmatched. The CDR3: CASSQDPGQDNYGYTF. The CDR3, as DNA: TGTGCCAGCAGCCAAGACCCCGGACAGGATAACTATGGCTACACCTTC.

This clone was seen a single time. This chain uses TRBV29-1 with TRBJ2-1; TRBD2 matches 9 bases. The CDR3 totals 14 residues. Looked up from germline, CDR1 is SQVTM and CDR2 is ANQGSEA. The trim removed 8 bases at V and 6 bases at J, leaving 11 bases unmatched. The DNA for the CDR3 is TGCAGCATTATAGCGGGAGCGTTGCCCAATGAGCAGTTCTTC. Residues: CSIIAGALPNEQFF.

This clone was seen only a few times. The chain recombines TRBV18 with TRBJ1-1; D might be TRBD1 (5 bases). CDR1 KGHSH and CDR2 LQKENI come from the germline V gene. CDR3 length: 14 residues. Trimming pared 2 bases from V and 1 base from J, leaving 8 bases between. The CDR3 loop reads CASSPARGNTEAFF. CDR3 DNA sequence: TGTGCCAGCTCACCAGCTAGGGGGAACACTGAAGCTTTCTTT.

For this clone: The same CDR3 is also encoded by other DNA sequences in this sample. The chain links TRBV6-5 to TRBJ2-5; a possible D gene is TRBD1 (6 bases). Germline values: CDR1 MNHEY, CDR2 SVGAGI. The CDR3 consists of 13 residues. With 5 bases removed from V and 2 bases from J, the gap between germline ends came to 9 bases. This chain's CDR3 is CASSTGTQETQYF. The CDR3 nucleotides read TGTGCCAGCAGTACAGGGACACAAGAGACCCAGTACTTC.

The rearrangement uses TRBV27 and TRBJ2-7; TRBD2 matches at 7 bases. CDR1 and CDR2 (germline): MNHEY, SMNVEV (reference sequence). The V and J ends lost 5 bases and 6 bases, in that order; junction bases with no gene match: 1. The CDR3 has 11 amino acids. CDR3 sequence: CASSRGSEQYF. The CDR3, as DNA: TGTGCCAGCAGTCGCGGGAGCGAGCAGTACTTC.

This clone was detected a few times. The chain is built from TRBV3-1 (or the pseudogene TRBV3-2) and TRBJ1-2; D may be TRBD1 (5 bases). Germline CDR1 reads LGHDT; CDR2 reads YNNKEL (reference sequence). This CDR3 contains 13 residues. Between the trimmed V and J ends, which lost 3 bases and 6 bases, there was a span of 11 bases. CDR3 sequence reads: CASSQTAGNGYTF. The CDR3 nucleotides read TGTGCCAGCAGCCAGACAGCTGGCAATGGCTACACCTTC.

The gene calls are TRBV19 and TRBJ2-7; D perhaps matches TRBD2 (5 bases). The V end was cut by 7 bases, the J end by 1 base, with 11 bases between. The V gene's germline CDR1 is LNHDA and CDR2 SQIVND (reference sequence). The CDR3 spans 13 residues. The CDR3 is CASKRGPSYEQYF. The CDR3 nucleotides read TGTGCCAGTAAACGGGGTCCATCCTACGAGCAGTACTTC. Filled out from reference TRBV19 and TRBJ2-7, the complete variable domain reads DGGITQSPKYLFRKEGQNVTLSCEQNLNHDAMYWYRQDPGQGLRLIYYSQIVNDFQKGDIAEGYSVSREKKESFPLTVTSAQKNPTAFYLCASKRGPSYEQYFGPGTRLTVT.

The genes are TRBV19 and TRBJ1-5, with 11 bases lining up with TRBD1. The CDR3 length is 18 residues. The V and J ends lost 4 bases and 0 bases, in that order; junction bases with no gene match: 8. Germline V gene sequence: CDR1 LNHDA, CDR2 SQIVND (reference sequence). The CDR3 reads CASSRGTGGAYSNQPQHF. Here the CDR3 DNA reads TGTGCCAGTAGTAGGGGGACAGGGGGTGCCTATAGCAATCAGCCCCAGCATTTT.

The genes are TRBV4-1 and TRBJ1-4; D gene uncertain. The germline gives CDR1 MGHRA, CDR2 YSYEKL. The V and J ends lost 0 bases and 8 bases respectively, with 10 bases between them. The CDR3 length is 14 residues. Here the CDR3 reads CASSQEPEREKLFF. The CDR3 DNA reads as TGCGCCAGCAGCCAAGAGCCAGAAAGAGAAAAACTGTTTTTT.

This clone occurred a few times. The J gene is TRBJ2-2, the V gene TRBV27; D call uncertain. The CDR3 is 12 amino acids. The germline V gene has CDR1 MNHEY and CDR2 SMNVEV (reference sequence). With 6 bases removed from V and 6 bases from J, the gap between germline ends came to 8 bases. As DNA, the CDR3 is TGTGCCAGCAGACCGCGGTCCGGGGAGCTGTTTTTT. Encoded protein: CASRPRSGELFF.

The J gene is TRBJ1-5, the V gene TRBV4-1, with 10 bases identical to TRBD1. Germline V gene lookup returns CDR1 MGHRA and CDR2 YSYEKL. The CDR3 covers 18 residues. The V and J ends lost 3 bases and 7 bases, in that order; junction bases with no gene match: 15. Written as DNA, the CDR3 is TGCGCCAGCAGCCAGTACGTCAACCGGGACAGGGGTGGGCAGCCCCAGCATTTT. Translation gives CASSQYVNRDRGGQPQHF.

J is TRBJ1-2 and V is TRBV18; 8 bases agree with TRBD1. The ends lost 3 bases at V and 2 bases at J; junction bases unmatched: 5. CDR1 is KGHSH, CDR2 LQKENI, per germline. CDR3 length: 15 residues. CDR3 in DNA: TGTGCCAGCTCACCGATGGACAGGGCGAACTATGGCTACACCTTC. This sequence encodes CASSPMDRANYGYTF.

The J gene is TRBJ2-1, the V gene TRBV15, with TRBD2 matching 8 bases. Germline V gene lookup returns CDR1 LNHNV and CDR2 YYDKDF (reference sequence). V was clipped by 0 bases and J by 8 bases; unmatched bases: 6. The CDR3 has 15 amino acids. CDR3 amino acids: CATSRDPTSEHEQFF. The CDR3 nucleotides are TGTGCCACCAGCAGAGACCCGACTAGCGAACATGAGCAGTTCTTC.

V is TRBV5-6 and J is TRBJ2-1; D might be TRBD1 (6 bases). V lost 2 bases, J lost 10 bases, and 19 bases lay in between. CDR3 length: 15 residues. CDR1 is SGHDT, CDR2 YYEEEE, per germline. CDR3 loop: CASSLRAYDDREQFF. In nucleotides, the CDR3 is TGTGCCAGCAGCTTAAGGGCTTATGATGACAGGGAGCAGTTCTTC.

V and J are TRBV9 and TRBJ2-1; 8 nucleotides align to TRBD2. Germline V gene data show CDR1 as SGDLS and CDR2 as YYNGEE. The CDR3 runs to 17 residues. Trimming removed 3 bases from V and 0 bases from J; junction bases left unmatched: 8. DNA for the CDR3: TGTGCCAGCAGCGACCATAGCGGGGTTAGCTCCTACAATGAGCAGTTCTTC. It codes for CASSDHSGVSSYNEQFF.

The rearrangement joins TRBV27 to TRBJ2-7; a possible D gene is TRBD1 (6 bases). Trimming stripped 0 bases from V and 2 bases from J, with 14 bases between. The CDR3 spans 16 residues. CDR1 and CDR2 (germline): MNHEY, SMNVEV (reference sequence). The CDR3 reads CASSLSLAGEPYEQYF. In DNA, the CDR3 is TGTGCCAGCAGTTTATCGTTGGCAGGGGAACCCTACGAGCAGTACTTC.

This clone was detected a few times. The chain has TRBV11-2 and TRBJ1-5; 7 bases are a match to TRBD1. V shed 1 base and J 5 bases; nucleotides not matched to a gene: 5. CDR1 is SGHAT, CDR2 FQNNGV, per germline. The CDR3 runs to 15 residues. CDR3: CASSLVGTADQPQHF. The DNA of the CDR3 is TGTGCCAGCAGCTTAGTGGGGACAGCCGATCAGCCCCAGCATTTT.

The rearrangement joins TRBV7-2 to TRBJ2-1; 10 positions agree with TRBD2. V was pared by 5 bases and J by 2 bases, with 6 bases of the junction left unmatched. Germline assignment: CDR1 SGHTA and CDR2 FQGNSA. There are 16 residues in the CDR3. The CDR3 loop reads CASSPPGTSAYNEQFF. The CDR3 bases are TGTGCCAGCAGCCCACCCGGGACTAGCGCCTACAATGAGCAGTTCTTC.

This sequence joins TRBV27 and TRBJ2-1; 15 bases fit TRBD2. CDR1 is MNHEY and CDR2 is SMNVEV in the germline V gene (reference sequence). The CDR3 totals 17 residues. The V and J ends lost 6 bases and 2 bases, in that order; junction bases with no gene match: 5. CDR3 sequence (DNA): TGTGCCAGCAGCCCAGGACTAGCGGGGGGGACCTACAATGAGCAGTTCTTC. This gives the protein CASSPGLAGGTYNEQFF.

J is TRBJ2-1 and V is TRBV10-2, with 9 bases matching TRBD1. Germline trimming cut 4 bases from V and 1 base from J; bases unmatched to any gene: 2. Germline CDR1 WSHSY, CDR2 SAAADI. The CDR3 is 15 residues long. The CDR3 loop is CASSGGQGSYNEQFF. CDR3 DNA sequence: TGCGCCAGCAGTGGGGGACAGGGATCCTACAATGAGCAGTTCTTC.

This sequence joins TRBV12-3 or TRBV12-4 and TRBJ2-5; D gene ambiguous. V was pared by 6 bases and J by 5 bases, with 13 bases between. The CDR3 runs to 13 residues. The CDR3 spells CASSEQNLETQYF. DNA of the CDR3: TGTGCCAGCAGCGAACAGAATCTCGAGACCCAGTACTTC.

The chain couples TRBV6-6 to TRBJ1-2; D is ambiguous. This CDR3 is built from 13 residues. Per the germline V gene, CDR1 is MNHNY and CDR2 is SVGAGI (reference sequence). Between the trimmed V and J ends, which lost 4 bases and 4 bases, there was a span of 10 bases. CDR3 in amino acids: CASSSLQTYGYTF. In DNA, the CDR3 is TGTGCCAGCAGTTCCCTACAGACCTATGGCTACACCTTC.

The J gene is TRBJ1-3, the V gene TRBV27; 7 bases align to TRBD1. J lost 0 bases, V lost 5 bases, and 16 bases had no gene match. From germline, CDR1 is MNHEY and CDR2 SMNVEV (reference sequence). The CDR3 consists of 19 residues. In nucleotides, the CDR3 is TGTGCCAGCAGTCGCCGGGACAGTCCCCCTTCCAGCTCTGGAAACACCATATATTTT. It translates to CASSRRDSPPSSSGNTIYF.